Shown below are 30 T cell receptor beta chains from a single sample sequenced in a study of neoadjuvant anti-PD-1 for oral cavity cancer. Assay used: immunoSEQ multiplex PCR; TCRdb lists only in-frame clones, some missing. The table has 6,000 to 8,000 clones, 47% seen once; the top ten hold approximately 25%. The material was tumor tissue, obtained before nivolumab (anti-PD-1) treatment. These receptors were collected from a person aged 35 to 85 with oral cavity squamous cell carcinoma.

The chain links TRBV29-1 to TRBJ2-5, with a tentative D call TRBD2 (6 bases). The CDR3 spans 12 residues. The germline V gene has CDR1 SQVTM and CDR2 ANQGSEA. V lost 6 bases and J 2 bases, leaving 10 bases between the germline ends. The CDR3: CSVRESQETQYF. The CDR3 DNA reads as TGCAGCGTGCGGGAATCACAAGAGACCCAGTACTTC. Full variable domain (missing parts from reference TRBV29-1 and TRBJ2-5): SAVISQKPSRDICQRGTSLTIQCQVDSQVTMMFWYRQQPGQSLTLIATANQGSEATYESGFVIDKFPISRPNLTFSTLTVSNMSPEDSSIYLCSVRESQETQYFGPGTRLLVL.

With respect to this clone: This specimen includes other DNA sequences encoding the same CDR3. The chain combines TRBV5-1 with TRBJ2-1, with 8 bases identical to TRBD2. CDR3 size: 15 residues. The germline gives CDR1 SGHRS, CDR2 YFSETQ. CDR3 sequence (DNA): TGCCCCACAAAAGACGGCGGGGGGCTTTACAATGAGCAGTTCTTC. Translated: CPTKDGGGLYNEQFF.

This clone was detected a few times. V is TRBV6-5 and J is TRBJ1-2; perhaps TRBD1 as D (5 bases). V lost 5 bases to trimming and J lost 4 bases, with 11 bases between them. CDR3 length: 13 residues. Per the germline V gene, CDR1 is MNHEY and CDR2 is SVGAGI. The CDR3 DNA follows: TGTGCCAGCAGTCCCTCGGGGCCCTATGGCTACACCTTC. Translated: CASSPSGPYGYTF.

The table lists this clone with a few counts. The chain joins TRBV7-9 to TRBJ1-2; possibly TRBD1 for D (5 bases). The length of the CDR3 is 15 residues. The V end lost 1 base, the J end lost 4 bases, and 13 bases lay between the germline ends. Germline CDR1 is SEHNR and CDR2 is FQNEAQ (reference sequence). The CDR3 spells CASSLELSGTYGYTF. CDR3 coding DNA: TGTGCCAGCAGCTTAGAATTGTCAGGGACCTATGGCTACACCTTC.

J is TRBJ2-5 and V is TRBV6-1, with D possibly TRBD1 on 6 matching bases. V shed 0 bases and J shed 1 base, with 9 bases lying between them. The CDR3 consists of 15 residues. CDR1 and CDR2 (germline): MNHNS, SASEGT. Written as DNA, the CDR3 is TGTGCCAGCAGTGAAGCTGGGGGCTCCCAAGAGACCCAGTACTTC. It is translated as CASSEAGGSQETQYF.

In this sample, this clone turned up a few times. This sequence joins TRBV7-8 and TRBJ2-2, with a weak D call TRBD1 (5 bases). Germline-derived CDR1 and CDR2 are SGHVS and FQNEAQ. This CDR3 is 14 amino acids long. Trimming took off 6 bases at V and 6 bases at J, with 14 bases between the two ends. DNA of the CDR3: TGTGCCAGCAGATTATCACAGGTGGCCGGGGAGCTGTTTTTT. Amino acid sequence: CASRLSQVAGELFF. Using reference TRBV7-8 and TRBJ2-2 for the parts outside the CDR3, the full variable domain is GAGVSQSPRYKVAKRGQDVALRCDPISGHVSLFWYQQALGQGPEFLTYFQNEAQLDKSGLPSDRFFAERPEGSVSTLKIQRTQQEDSAVYLCASRLSQVAGELFFGEGSRLTVL.

This chain links TRBV29-1 with TRBJ2-7; D is unclear. Trimming shortened V by 5 bases and J by 0 bases, and 11 bases separated the two germline ends. CDR1 is SQVTM, CDR2 ANQGSEA, per germline. The CDR3 is made up of 13 amino acids. CDR3 protein: CSVSSQSSYEQYF. CDR3 bases: TGCAGCGTTTCGTCTCAGAGCTCCTACGAGCAGTACTTC.

The sample holds one count of this clone. The chain carries TRBV4-3 and TRBJ2-3; TRBD2 agrees at 14 bases. The CDR3 runs to 16 residues. Germline CDR1 and CDR2: LGHNA and YSLEER. V trimming: 3 bases; J trimming: 7 bases; junction bases outside the gene matches: 6. The CDR3 sequence is CASSQYGLAGGNTQYF. CDR3 DNA sequence: TGCGCCAGCAGCCAGTATGGACTAGCGGGGGGTAATACGCAGTATTTT.

This chain links TRBV11-3 with TRBJ1-1, with no clear D. This CDR3 region has 14 residues. The germline V gene has CDR1 SGHNT and CDR2 YENEEA. Trimming pared 1 base from V and 6 bases from J, leaving 12 bases between. The CDR3: CASSLGQPDSEAFF. The CDR3 DNA sequence: TGTGCCAGCAGCTTAGGTCAGCCTGATTCTGAAGCTTTCTTT. Variable domain in full (rest from reference TRBV11-3 and TRBJ1-1): EAGVVQSPRYKIIEKKQPVAFWCNPISGHNTLYWYLQNLGQGPELLIRYENEEAVDDSQLPKDRFSAERLKGVDSTLKIQPAELGDSAVYLCASSLGQPDSEAFFGQGTRLTVV.

This chain uses TRBV18 with TRBJ2-1; 10 bases line up with TRBD1. The CDR3 is 16 residues long. With V trimmed by 6 bases and J by 5 bases, 10 bases remained unmatched. Germline V lookup: CDR1 KGHSH, CDR2 LQKENI. CDR3 in DNA: TGTGCCAGCTCGCAAGACAGGGGGCCCGCCGACAATGAGCAGTTCTTC. Its translation: CASSQDRGPADNEQFF.

This clone was seen a few times. The chain is built from TRBV30 and TRBJ1-5; TRBD1 might be the D (5 bases). Germline-derived CDR1 and CDR2 are GTSNPN and SVGIG (reference sequence). The V and J ends lost 2 bases and 6 bases respectively, with 14 bases between them. The CDR3 runs to 14 residues. CDR3 in DNA: TGTGCCTGGAGTAAAGGGGTCGGGAGTCAGCCCCAGCATTTT. This sequence encodes CAWSKGVGSQPQHF.

The chain carries TRBV19 and TRBJ1-1; D is perhaps TRBD1 (5 bases). Germline V gene lookup returns CDR1 LNHDA and CDR2 SQIVND (reference sequence). The CDR3 has 16 amino acids. V was shortened by 7 bases and J by 1 base, with 19 bases between the two germline ends. The CDR3 here is CASTPSGAGSNTEAFF. The CDR3 DNA is TGTGCCAGTACCCCGAGTGGGGCAGGGTCGAACACTGAAGCTTTCTTT. Full variable domain (outside the CDR3, taken from reference TRBV19 and TRBJ1-1): DGGITQSPKYLFRKEGQNVTLSCEQNLNHDAMYWYRQDPGQGLRLIYYSQIVNDFQKGDIAEGYSVSREKKESFPLTVTSAQKNPTAFYLCASTPSGAGSNTEAFFGQGTRLTVV.

The gene calls are TRBV7-9 and TRBJ2-3, with 12 bases fitting TRBD2. V dropped 4 bases and J dropped 2; count of bases not matched to a gene: 7. The CDR3 has 17 residues. In germline, CDR1 is SEHNR, CDR2 FQNEAQ (reference sequence). This chain's CDR3 is CASSSWPSGGDTDTQYF. CDR3 sequence (DNA): TGTGCCAGCAGCTCCTGGCCTAGCGGGGGGGACACAGATACGCAGTATTTT.

In its sample, this clone is medium-sized (0.01 to 0.1%). V gene TRBV5-6 combines with J gene TRBJ2-1; the match to TRBD1 covers 7 bases. From germline, CDR1 is SGHDT and CDR2 YYEEEE. With V trimmed by 5 bases and J by 7 bases, 6 bases remained unmatched. This CDR3 comprises 13 residues. The DNA for the CDR3 is TGTGCCAGCAGGAAACAGGGGTGGAATGAGCAGTTCTTC. Its translation is CASRKQGWNEQFF. Using reference TRBV5-6 and TRBJ2-1 for the parts outside the CDR3, the full variable domain is DAGVTQSPTHLIKTRGQQVTLRCSPKSGHDTVSWYQQALGQGPQFIFQYYEEEERQRGNFPDRFSGHQFPNYSSELNVNALLLGDSALYLCASRKQGWNEQFFGPGTRLTVL.

This sequence joins TRBV14 and TRBJ2-7, with D possibly being TRBD2 (5 bases). Germline V gives CDR1 SGHDN, CDR2 FVKESK. CDR3 length equals 17 residues. The V and J ends lost 0 bases and 0 bases respectively, with 15 bases between them. The CDR3 sequence is CASSQDERREFSYEQYF. Here the CDR3 DNA reads TGTGCCAGCAGCCAAGATGAGCGACGGGAATTCTCCTACGAGCAGTACTTC.

The chain recombines TRBV11-3 with TRBJ1-6; no clear D. Germline V gene data show CDR1 as SGHNT and CDR2 as YENEEA. The CDR3 is 15 amino acids. The ends were cut back, 0 bases at V and 4 bases at J, with 7 bases in the middle. The CDR3 coding sequence is TGTGCCAGCAGCTTAGAGATAGGTTATAATTCACCCCTCCACTTT. It encodes CASSLEIGYNSPLHF.

CDR3 nucleotide sequence: TGTGCCAGCAGCCCAACCGGAGAGGGGCGAAGTCAGTTCTTC. Translated: CASSPTGEGRSQFF. This sequence joins TRBV5-6 and TRBJ2-1; D might be TRBD1 or TRBD2, each matching 5 bases. The CDR3 covers 14 residues. Between the trimmed V and J ends, which lost 4 bases and 13 bases, there was a span of 21 bases. Per germline, CDR1 SGHDT and CDR2 YYEEEE.

The chain links TRBV11-1 to TRBJ2-5, with D possibly matching TRBD1 (5 bases). Trimming pared 4 bases from V and 0 bases from J, leaving 15 bases between. Germline CDR1 and CDR2: SGHAT and FQDESV (reference sequence). This CDR3 is built from 16 residues. The CDR3, as DNA: TGTGCCAGCAGCTCCGTCGGGCAGGGTGACCAAGAGACCCAGTACTTC. This gives the protein CASSSVGQGDQETQYF.

The chain employs TRBV19 and TRBJ2-7; D is ambiguous. V shed 2 bases and J shed 0 bases, with 5 bases lying between them. Germline-derived CDR1 and CDR2 are LNHDA and SQIVND (reference sequence). CDR3 length: 13 amino acids. The CDR3 is CASSINPSYEQYF. For the CDR3, the DNA is TGTGCCAGTAGTATAAATCCCTCCTACGAGCAGTACTTC.

This chain links TRBV5-4 with TRBJ2-7, with 8 bases aligning to TRBD1. J gave up 3 bases and V 2 bases, and 10 bases lay outside the gene matches. CDR1 and CDR2 from the germline V gene are SGHNT and YYREEE (reference sequence). The CDR3 covers 16 residues. CDR3 coding DNA: TGTGCCAGCAGCTTATTACCGGGACAGGAACGCTACGAGCAGTACTTC. It specifies CASSLLPGQERYEQYF.

This chain's CDR3 is CASSYTDRGTEAFF. CDR3 bases: TGTGCCAGCAGTTACACCGACAGGGGTACTGAAGCTTTCTTT. This rearrangement joins TRBV6-6 to TRBJ1-1; 8 bases line up with TRBD1. V was pared by 2 bases and J by 5 bases, with 4 bases of the junction left unmatched. The CDR3 runs to 14 residues. Germline CDR1 reads MNHNY; CDR2 reads SVGAGI (reference sequence).

V is TRBV10-2 and J is TRBJ1-1; TRBD1 agrees at 9 bases. The V segment lost 6 bases and the J segment 0 bases; nucleotides outside the gene matches: 5. The CDR3 length is 15 residues. Germline CDR1 and CDR2: WSHSY and SAAADI. This CDR3 reads CASRGQGPMNTEAFF. As DNA, the CDR3 is TGCGCCAGCAGGGGACAGGGACCAATGAACACTGAAGCTTTCTTT.

This clone was seen only a few times. The V call is TRBV5-6, the J call TRBJ2-2; D is possibly TRBD2 (5 bases). With 4 bases removed from V and 6 bases from J, the gap between germline ends came to 13 bases. The germline gives CDR1 SGHDT, CDR2 YYEEEE. This CDR3 spans 14 amino acids. The CDR3 spells CASSLGGNAGELFF. CDR3 nucleotides: TGTGCCAGCAGCCTAGGAGGTAACGCCGGGGAGCTGTTTTTT.

In this sample, this clone turned up a few times. This chain connects TRBV5-6 to TRBJ2-7; TRBD1 matches 8 bases. The CDR3 is 16 residues long. J gave up 3 bases and V 2 bases, and 10 bases lay outside the gene matches. Per the germline V gene, CDR1 is SGHDT and CDR2 is YYEEEE. The CDR3 sequence is CASSLLPGQERYEQYF. The CDR3 DNA is TGTGCCAGCAGCTTATTACCGGGACAGGAACGCTACGAGCAGTACTTC.

The gene calls are TRBV2 and TRBJ1-4; D is possibly TRBD1 (6 bases). CDR3 length equals 15 residues. Germline CDR1 reads SNHLY; CDR2 reads FYNNEI. The V end was cut by 3 bases, the J end by 8 bases, with 16 bases between. The DNA of the CDR3 is TGTGCCAGCAGTGACCGGGGGGCCCATGGCGAAAAACTGTTTTTT. Translating gives CASSDRGAHGEKLFF.

The rearrangement uses TRBV7-2 and TRBJ2-7; the match to TRBD2 covers 11 bases. The CDR3 totals 16 residues. With V trimmed by 6 bases and J by 4 bases, 11 bases remained unmatched. Germline V gene data show CDR1 as SGHTA and CDR2 as FQGNSA. The CDR3 sequence is CASRFPWGTSGYEQYF. Written as DNA, the CDR3 is TGTGCCAGCAGATTCCCTTGGGGGACTAGCGGATACGAGCAGTACTTC.

The sample holds a few counts of this clone. The rearrangement uses TRBV9 and TRBJ1-3; 7 nucleotides match TRBD1. The CDR3 is made up of 16 amino acids. V lost 4 bases and J lost 0; bases outside the gene matches: 7. Germline assignment: CDR1 SGDLS and CDR2 YYNGEE. The CDR3 DNA reads as TGTGCCAGCAGCAAAGGAGGGGGCTACTCTGGAAACACCATATATTTT. Its protein is CASSKGGGYSGNTIYF.

This chain joins TRBV10-3 and TRBJ1-1, with D possibly matching TRBD1 (5 bases). V was clipped by 8 bases and J by 1 base, with 8 bases between them. CDR1 and CDR2 from the germline V gene are ENHRY and SYGVKD. The CDR3 has 12 amino acids. The CDR3 here is CAISTENTEAFF. CDR3 coding DNA: TGTGCCATCTCGACAGAGAACACTGAAGCTTTCTTT.

The chain joins TRBV5-4 to TRBJ1-2; D gene unclear. V was trimmed by 4 bases and J by 5 bases, leaving 6 bases between them. Germline assignment: CDR1 SGHNT and CDR2 YYREEE (reference sequence). This CDR3 is 11 amino acids long. The CDR3: CASSGDYGYTF. The DNA of the CDR3 is TGTGCCAGCAGCGGCGATTATGGCTACACCTTC.

The chain links TRBV5-6 to TRBJ1-1, with a tentative D call TRBD1 (6 bases). The CDR3 loop spans 15 amino acids. V was clipped by 2 bases and J by 3 bases, with 14 bases between them. Germline V gene lookup returns CDR1 SGHDT and CDR2 YYEEEE. This CDR3 reads CASSLLSGAHTEAFF. CDR3 DNA sequence: TGTGCCAGCAGCTTACTGTCAGGGGCGCACACTGAAGCTTTCTTT.